This T cell receptor beta chain was identified in a study of blood T cell dynamics during melanoma immunotherapy. Study-level background: Metastatic melanoma patients received first-line pembrolizumab or nivolumab plus ipilimumab. Study observations and caveats: Unlike progressors, later disease-control patients had W3 repertoires gaining clonality or diversity.

Time point reported: pre-treatment baseline. Sequencing was performed with immunoSEQ multiplex PCR; in TCRdb, only in-frame clones are kept and a portion is missing. Here the sample spans about 7,000 clones, roughly 80% being singletons. A note on this clone: Antigen specificity is unknown.

This specimen consisted of blood, obtained from a patient treated with checkpoint blockade. The sequence came from a human donor with melanoma.

The CDR3 reads CASSLVPASSNQPQHF. The CDR3 DNA reads TGCGCCAGCAGCCTTGTTCCGGCTTCCAGCAATCAGCCCCAGCATTTT. The gene calls are TRBV5-1 and TRBJ1-5; no firm D call. Germline-derived CDR1 and CDR2 are SGHRS and YFSETQ. Trimming stripped 4 bases from V and 1 base from J, with 15 bases between. The CDR3 consists of 16 residues.